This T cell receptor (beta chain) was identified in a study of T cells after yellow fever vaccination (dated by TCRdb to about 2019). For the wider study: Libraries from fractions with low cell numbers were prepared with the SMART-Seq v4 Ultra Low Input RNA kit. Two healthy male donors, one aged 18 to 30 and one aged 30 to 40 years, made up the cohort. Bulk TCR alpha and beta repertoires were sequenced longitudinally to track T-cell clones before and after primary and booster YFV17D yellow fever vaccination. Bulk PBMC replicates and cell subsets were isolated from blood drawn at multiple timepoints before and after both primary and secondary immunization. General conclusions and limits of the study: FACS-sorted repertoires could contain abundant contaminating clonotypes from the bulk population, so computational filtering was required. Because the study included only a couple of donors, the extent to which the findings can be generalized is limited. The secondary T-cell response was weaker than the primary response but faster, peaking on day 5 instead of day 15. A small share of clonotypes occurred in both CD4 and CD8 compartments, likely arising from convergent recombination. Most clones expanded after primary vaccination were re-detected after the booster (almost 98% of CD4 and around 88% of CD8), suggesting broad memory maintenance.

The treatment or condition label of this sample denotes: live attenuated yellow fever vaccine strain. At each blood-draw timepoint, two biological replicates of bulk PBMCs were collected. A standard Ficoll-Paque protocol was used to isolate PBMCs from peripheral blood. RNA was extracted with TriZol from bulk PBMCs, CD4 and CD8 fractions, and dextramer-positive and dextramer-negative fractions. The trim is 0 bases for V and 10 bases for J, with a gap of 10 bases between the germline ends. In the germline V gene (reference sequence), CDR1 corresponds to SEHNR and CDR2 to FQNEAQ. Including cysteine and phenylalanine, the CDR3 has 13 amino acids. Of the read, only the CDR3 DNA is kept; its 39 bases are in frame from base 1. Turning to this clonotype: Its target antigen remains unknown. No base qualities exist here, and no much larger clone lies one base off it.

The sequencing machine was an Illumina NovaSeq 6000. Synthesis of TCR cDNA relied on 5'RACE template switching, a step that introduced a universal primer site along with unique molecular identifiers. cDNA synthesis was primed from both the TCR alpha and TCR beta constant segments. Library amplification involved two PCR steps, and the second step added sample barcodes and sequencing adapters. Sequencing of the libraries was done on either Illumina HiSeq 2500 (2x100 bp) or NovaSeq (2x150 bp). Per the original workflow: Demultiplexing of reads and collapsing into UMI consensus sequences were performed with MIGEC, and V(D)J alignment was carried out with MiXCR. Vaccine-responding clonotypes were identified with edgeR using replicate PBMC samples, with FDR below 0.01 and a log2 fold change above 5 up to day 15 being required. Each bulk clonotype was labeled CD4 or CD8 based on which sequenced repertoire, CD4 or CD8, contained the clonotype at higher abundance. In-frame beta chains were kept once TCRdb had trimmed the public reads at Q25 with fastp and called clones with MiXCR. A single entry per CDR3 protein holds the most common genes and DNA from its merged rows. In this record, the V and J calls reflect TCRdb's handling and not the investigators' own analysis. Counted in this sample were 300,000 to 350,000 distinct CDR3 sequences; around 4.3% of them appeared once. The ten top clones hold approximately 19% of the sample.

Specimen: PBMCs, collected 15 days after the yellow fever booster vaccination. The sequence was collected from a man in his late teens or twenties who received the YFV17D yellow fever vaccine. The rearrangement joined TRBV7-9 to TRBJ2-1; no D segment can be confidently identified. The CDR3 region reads CASSLASVPEQFF. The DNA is TGTGCCAGCAGCTTAGCGTCGGTCCCCGAGCAGTTCTTC.